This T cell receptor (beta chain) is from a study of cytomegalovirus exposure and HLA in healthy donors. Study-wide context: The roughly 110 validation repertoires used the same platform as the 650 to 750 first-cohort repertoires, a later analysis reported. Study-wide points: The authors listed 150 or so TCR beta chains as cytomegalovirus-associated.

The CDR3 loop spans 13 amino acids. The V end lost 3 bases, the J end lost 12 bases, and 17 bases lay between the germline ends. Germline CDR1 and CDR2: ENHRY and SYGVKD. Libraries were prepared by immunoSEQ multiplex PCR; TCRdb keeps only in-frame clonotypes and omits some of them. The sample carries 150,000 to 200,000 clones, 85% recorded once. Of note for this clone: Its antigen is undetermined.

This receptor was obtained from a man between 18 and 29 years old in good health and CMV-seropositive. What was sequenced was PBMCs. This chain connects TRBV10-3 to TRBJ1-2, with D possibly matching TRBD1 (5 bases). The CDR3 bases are TGTGCCATCAGTGAAGAAGAAAGGACAAACCACACCTTC. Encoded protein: CAISEEERTNHTF.